This T cell receptor beta chain derives from a study of CD8 T cells in ankylosing spondylitis. This clonotype was counted at least ten times. The V gene's germline CDR1 is DFQATT and CDR2 SNEGSKA (reference sequence). Deletions cut 5 bases from V and 2 bases from J, with 12 bases between. The CDR3 runs 14 residues. It was by quantitative 5'-RACE with molecular barcodes that TCR beta libraries were made. TCRdb ran MiXCR on the 5' RACE reads and lists one entry per CDR3 protein. The sample includes roughly 150,000 distinct CDR3 sequences, around a tenth of them seen just once. The sample was blood, either unsorted or a sorted T cell fraction (not recorded which). The clonotype was recovered from a female donor with ankylosing spondylitis or in good health (not recorded which). This chain uses TRBV20-1 with TRBJ1-4; the D gene is possibly TRBD1 (6 bases). The CDR3 bases are TGCAGTGCTCGCAGGGGACGTACTAATGAAAAACTGTTTTTT. Protein product: CSARRGRTNEKLFF.